This TCR beta chain was captured by sequencing in a study of shared clonotypes between healthy human individuals. Across the whole study: Three CD4 naive, three CD4 memory, two CD8 naive and one CD8 memory plate were used per donor.

The data were produced by immunoSEQ multiplex PCR, yet TCRdb's version contains in-frame clones alone and is incomplete. The profile covers 2 million to 3 million clones, with over 85% appearing a single time and about 0.34% taken by the ten largest. This clone was detected a few times. Other nucleotide sequences from this sample produce the same CDR3. Material for sequencing was naive CD4+ T cells from PBMCs. Indicated subset: CD45RA+ positively selected. The origin of this receptor is a man aged 18 to 30 in good health. Some clones in this sample may be carry-over from other donors' samples.

The CDR3 DNA is TGTGCCAGCTCACCGCAGGGGGCGAACACTGAAGCTTTCTTT. Protein sequence: CASSPQGANTEAFF. The rearrangement joins TRBV18 to TRBJ1-1; 8 nucleotides line up with TRBD1. J lost 1 base, V lost 3 bases, and 1 base had no gene match. CDR3 length equals 14 residues. Germline CDR1 KGHSH, CDR2 LQKENI.